These 20 T cell receptor beta chains share one sample of origin, sequenced in a study of blood T cell repertoires in COVID-19. The assay was immunoSEQ multiplex PCR, and TCRdb's table has in-frame clones only and misses some. In the table there are 77,000 or so clones, approximately 79% of which are singletons. The specimen sequenced was peripheral blood. These receptors were taken from a human donor with acute or convalescent COVID-19. The donor label of this sample is uncertain.

In its sample, this clone was seen once. V is TRBV28 and J is TRBJ1-5; no clear D. The CDR3 runs to 13 residues. V was cut by 5 bases and J by 2 bases, with 7 bases left in between. CDR1 is MDHEN, CDR2 SYDVKM, per germline. CDR3 amino acids: CASSPSRNQPQHF. As DNA, the CDR3 is TGTGCCAGCAGTCCCTCCCGCAATCAGCCCCAGCATTTT.

This rearrangement joins TRBV2 to TRBJ2-1, with 8 positions matching TRBD2. CDR3 length equals 15 residues. After removal of 3 bases from V and 7 bases from J, the junction contained 8 bases not matched to a gene. Looked up from germline, CDR1 is SNHLY and CDR2 is FYNNEI. CDR3 sequence (DNA): TGTGCCAGCAGTGATGTAGCGGGGAGTGGAAATGAGCAGTTCTTC. Translating gives CASSDVAGSGNEQFF.

The chain has TRBV3-1 (or the pseudogene TRBV3-2) and TRBJ1-5; D unresolved. Germline V gives CDR1 LGHDT, CDR2 YNNKEL (reference sequence). This CDR3 spans 13 amino acids. V was trimmed by 0 bases and J by 3 bases, leaving 3 bases between them. CDR3 loop: CASSQDLNQPQHF. The CDR3 DNA reads as TGTGCCAGCAGCCAAGACCTCAATCAGCCCCAGCATTTT.

V gene TRBV9 combines with J gene TRBJ2-3, with TRBD2 matching over 10 bases. The CDR3 has 17 residues. CDR1 and CDR2 (germline): SGDLS, YYNGEE. J was trimmed by 4 bases and V by 3 bases; bases with no gene match: 11. CDR3 amino acids: CASSAHPSGRGADTQYF. In DNA, the CDR3 is TGTGCCAGCAGCGCTCACCCTAGCGGGAGAGGGGCAGATACGCAGTATTTT.

The CDR3 DNA sequence: TGTGCCAGCAGCTTGACTAGCGGGAGTGGGGAGACCCAGTACTTC. Its translation: CASSLTSGSGETQYF. The chain has TRBV7-2 and TRBJ2-5; 12 positions agree with TRBD2. With 3 bases clipped from V and 5 bases from J, the junction kept 4 bases outside the gene matches. The CDR3 is 15 amino acids. The germline V gene encodes CDR1 SGHTA and CDR2 FQGNSA.

The rearrangement uses TRBV5-1 and TRBJ2-5; D remains ambiguous. This CDR3 has 14 residues. V shed 5 bases and J shed 1 base, with 12 bases lying between them. Germline V CDR1 and CDR2: SGHRS, YFSETQ. CDR3 protein: CASRRHEPQETQYF. CDR3 DNA: TGCGCCAGCAGGAGACACGAGCCCCAAGAGACCCAGTACTTC. Full variable domain (remainder filled in from reference TRBV5-1 and TRBJ2-5): KAGVTQTPRYLIKTRGQQVTLSCSPISGHRSVSWYQQTPGQGLQFLFEYFSETQRNKGNFPGRFSGRQFSNSRSEMNVSTLELGDSALYLCASRRHEPQETQYFGPGTRLLVL.

The chain carries TRBV4-1 and TRBJ2-5, with 8 bases aligning to TRBD2. The CDR3 runs 15 residues. Germline trimming cut 2 bases from V and 0 bases from J; bases unmatched to any gene: 2. Germline CDR1 reads MGHRA; CDR2 reads YSYEKL. CDR3 protein: CASSQRGGYQETQYF. The CDR3 coding sequence is TGCGCCAGCAGCCAACGGGGGGGGTACCAAGAGACCCAGTACTTC.

This clone has only a few counts. J is TRBJ2-1 and V is TRBV4-1; 9 bases map to TRBD1. The CDR3 covers 16 residues. The V segment lost 0 bases and the J segment 12 bases; nucleotides outside the gene matches: 12. Germline V gene lookup returns CDR1 MGHRA and CDR2 YSYEKL. The CDR3 nucleotides read TGCGCCAGCAGCCAAGAGGGGACAGGGAGTTTTGTTGGGCAGTTCTTC. Protein sequence: CASSQEGTGSFVGQFF.

V gene TRBV7-9 combines with J gene TRBJ2-5, with 7 bases aligning to TRBD2. The V gene's germline CDR1 is SEHNR and CDR2 FQNEAQ (reference sequence). The V and J ends lost 5 bases and 6 bases, in that order; junction bases with no gene match: 12. This CDR3 has 15 amino acids. CDR3 residues: CASSVSGMALQTQYF. For the CDR3, the DNA is TGTGCCAGCAGCGTAAGCGGGATGGCGCTCCAGACCCAGTACTTC.

The chain has TRBV11-2 and TRBJ2-1; 7 nucleotides line up with TRBD1. Germline CDR1 is SGHAT and CDR2 is FQNNGV. The CDR3 has 14 residues. Trimming cost V 2 bases and J 9 bases; bases outside gene matches: 7. The CDR3 DNA reads TGTGCCAGCAGCTTAAGGCCACAGGGGAGTGAGCAGTTCTTC. It specifies CASSLRPQGSEQFF.

The rearrangement uses TRBV3-1 (or the pseudogene TRBV3-2) and TRBJ1-5, with 7 bases identical to TRBD1. V lost 3 bases and J lost 1; bases outside the gene matches: 6. The CDR3 is 16 amino acids. Germline CDR1 LGHDT, CDR2 YNNKEL (reference sequence). The CDR3 sequence: CASSHGTGESNQPQHF. As DNA, the CDR3 is TGTGCCAGCAGCCACGGAACAGGGGAAAGCAATCAGCCCCAGCATTTT.

In this sample, this clone turned up a few times. V is TRBV28 and J is TRBJ2-7; the match to TRBD2 covers 8 bases. J was trimmed by 4 bases and V by 7 bases; bases with no gene match: 12. Looked up from germline, CDR1 is MDHEN and CDR2 is SYDVKM. The CDR3 loop spans 15 amino acids. Here the CDR3 DNA reads TGTGCCAGCACGAGACCAAGCGGGGGACTTTACGAGCAGTACTTC. Amino acids: CASTRPSGGLYEQYF.

The CDR3 is CASSQGGRDEQFF. In DNA form, the CDR3 reads TGTGCCAGCAGCCAAGGCGGCAGGGATGAGCAGTTCTTC. This chain connects TRBV3-1 (or the pseudogene TRBV3-2) to TRBJ2-1, with a possible D match to TRBD1 (5 bases). V was trimmed by 1 base and J by 8 bases, leaving 9 bases between them. CDR1 is LGHDT and CDR2 is YNNKEL in the germline V gene (reference sequence). The CDR3 totals 13 residues.

V gene TRBV4-2 combines with J gene TRBJ2-1; D may be TRBD2 (5 bases). The germline CDR1 and CDR2 sequences are LGHNA and YNFKEQ. CDR3 length: 19 amino acids. With 3 bases removed from V and 8 bases from J, the gap between germline ends came to 29 bases. The CDR3 is CASSQSQAPSRVQHDEQFF. In DNA form, the CDR3 reads TGTGCCAGCAGCCAGTCACAAGCCCCCTCGCGGGTGCAGCATGATGAGCAGTTCTTC.

The rearrangement uses TRBV7-2 and TRBJ2-2; no clear D gene. CDR1 SGHTA and CDR2 FQGNSA come from the germline V gene. V was shortened by 3 bases and J by 7 bases, with 12 bases between the two germline ends. The CDR3 contains 14 residues. As DNA, the CDR3 is TGTGCCAGCAGCTTGATGTCCAGTGTCGGGGAGCTGTTTTTT. It is translated as CASSLMSSVGELFF. The variable domain in full, with the rest retrieved from reference TRBV7-2 and TRBJ2-2, is GAGVSQSPSNKVTEKGKDVELRCDPISGHTALYWYRQSLGQGLEFLIYFQGNSAPDKSGLPSDRFSAERTGGSVSTLTIQRTQQEDSAVYLCASSLMSSVGELFFGEGSRLTVL.

The CDR3 bases are TGTGCCAGCAGTGAAGGAGGGGGTCAGCCCCAGCATTTT. It is translated as CASSEGGGQPQHF. The chain joins TRBV2 to TRBJ1-5; D may be TRBD1 (6 bases). The CDR3 consists of 13 residues. The V end was cut by 1 base, the J end by 6 bases, with 7 bases between. Germline assignment: CDR1 SNHLY and CDR2 FYNNEI.

The chain recombines TRBV9 with TRBJ2-5; TRBD2 matches at 10 bases. Trimming removed 2 bases from V and 5 bases from J; junction bases left unmatched: 3. The germline CDR1 and CDR2 sequences are SGDLS and YYNGEE. There are 14 residues in the CDR3. Here the CDR3 DNA reads TGTGCCAGCAGCGTCAGCGGGAGGGTTGAGACCCAGTACTTC. It encodes CASSVSGRVETQYF.

This chain uses TRBV7-8 with TRBJ1-5, with unresolved D. The CDR3 spans 14 residues. V lost 5 bases and J 11 bases, leaving 19 bases between the germline ends. Germline CDR1 SGHVS, CDR2 FQNEAQ. The CDR3 region is CASSPTRAGIAQHF. In DNA form, the CDR3 reads TGTGCCAGCAGCCCGACGCGGGCGGGGATCGCCCAGCATTTT.

The chain combines TRBV11-2 with TRBJ2-5, with TRBD2 matching 10 bases. The germline V gene has CDR1 SGHAT and CDR2 FQNNGV. The length of the CDR3 is 16 residues. The V and J ends lost 3 bases and 4 bases, in that order; junction bases with no gene match: 8. CDR3 nucleotide sequence: TGTGCCAGCAGCTTGGGGGACAGCGGGAGGGGAGAGACCCAGTACTTC. Translating gives CASSLGDSGRGETQYF.

The genes are TRBV7-2 and TRBJ2-5; D is undetermined. Germline CDR1 is SGHTA and CDR2 is FQGNSA. The CDR3 sequence is 14 residues long. Trimming removed 2 bases at V and 1 base at J, with 8 bases between. Here the CDR3 DNA reads TGTGCCAGCAGCTTATACGCGGTCCAAGAGACCCAGTACTTC. It encodes CASSLYAVQETQYF.